Shown below are 20 T cell receptor beta chains from a single sample sequenced in a study of shared clonotypes between healthy human individuals. Some clones are missing from TCRdb's copy, which holds only in-frame ones; the method was immunoSEQ multiplex PCR. The sample lists about 1.4 million clones, 96% occurring once. Sequencing input: naive CD4+ T cells sorted from blood. Indicated subset: CD45RA+ positively selected. Every receptor here comes from a man aged 30 to 39 in good health.

This chain uses TRBV14 with TRBJ1-1, with 9 bases lining up with TRBD1. Germline CDR1 reads SGHDN; CDR2 reads FVKESK. CDR3 length equals 17 residues. J lost 0 bases, V lost 3 bases, and 8 bases had no gene match. The CDR3 spells CASSQGQGPIMNTEAFF. The DNA for the CDR3 is TGTGCCAGCAGCCAGGGACAGGGTCCTATCATGAACACTGAAGCTTTCTTT.

The chain is built from TRBV10-3 and TRBJ2-7, with 11 bases matching TRBD1. The ends lost 1 base at V and 6 bases at J; junction bases unmatched: 5. The germline CDR1 and CDR2 sequences are ENHRY and SYGVKD. The CDR3 covers 15 residues. The CDR3 loop is CAISEWGQGVIEQYF. Written as DNA, the CDR3 is TGTGCCATCAGTGAGTGGGGACAGGGGGTCATCGAGCAGTACTTC.

CDR3 in amino acids: CATRDGSNQPQHF. CDR3 coding DNA: TGTGCCACCAGGGACGGTAGCAATCAGCCCCAGCATTTT. The rearrangement links TRBV6-6 to TRBJ1-5; D perhaps matches TRBD1 (5 bases). The V gene lost 10 bases and the J gene lost 0 bases, with 10 bases spanning the gap. The CDR3 runs 13 residues. Looked up from germline, CDR1 is MNHNY and CDR2 is SVGAGI (reference sequence).

In its sample, this clone was seen a few times. The chain joins TRBV7-3 to TRBJ2-2; D might be TRBD2 (6 bases). Germline values: CDR1 SGHTA, CDR2 FQGTGA. The V and J ends lost 5 bases and 7 bases respectively, with 11 bases between them. This CDR3 contains 13 residues. Written as DNA, the CDR3 is TGTGCCAGCAGCCCGGCGGGGATCGGGGAGCTGTTTTTT. Translation gives CASSPAGIGELFF.

This clone showed up just once. Different DNA sequences within this sample yield the same CDR3. The rearrangement uses TRBV30 and TRBJ1-5; D is uncertain. The V and J ends lost 0 bases and 1 base respectively, with 7 bases between them. In germline, CDR1 is GTSNPN, CDR2 SVGIG (reference sequence). The CDR3 is made up of 14 amino acids. This CDR3 is CAWSVAGSNQPQHF. CDR3 sequence (DNA): TGTGCCTGGAGTGTAGCGGGCAGCAATCAGCCCCAGCATTTT.

J is TRBJ2-7 and V is TRBV29-1; 13 bases line up with TRBD2. Germline loops: CDR1 SQVTM, CDR2 ANQGSEA. After removal of 3 bases from V and 2 bases from J, the junction contained 4 bases not matched to a gene. This CDR3 contains 15 residues. The CDR3 DNA reads as TGCAGCGTTGATCTCGGGACTAGCGGGACCTACGAGCAGTACTTC. Translation: CSVDLGTSGTYEQYF.

The chain links TRBV19 to TRBJ1-5; no clear D gene. The CDR3 covers 15 residues. Trimming stripped 5 bases from V and 4 bases from J, with 15 bases between. The germline V gene has CDR1 LNHDA and CDR2 SQIVND (reference sequence). CDR3 coding DNA: TGTGCCAGTAGTTCAGAGGGCCTTTATAATCAGCCCCAGCATTTT. It encodes CASSSEGLYNQPQHF.

The chain uses TRBV7-9 and TRBJ2-2; D is ambiguous. CDR3 length: 12 amino acids. V lost 5 bases to trimming and J lost 7 bases, with 8 bases between them. The germline CDR1 and CDR2 sequences are SEHNR and FQNEAQ (reference sequence). This CDR3 is CASSLTDGELFF. CDR3 nucleotides: TGTGCCAGCAGCCTTACGGACGGGGAGCTGTTTTTT.

CDR3 in DNA: TGTGCCAGCAGTGCCCCTTCGGGCGGGCAGCATTTT. This gives the protein CASSAPSGGQHF. V is TRBV6-5 and J is TRBJ1-5, with D unclear. This CDR3 contains 12 residues. CDR1 and CDR2 from the germline V gene are MNHEY and SVGAGI. V dropped 5 bases and J dropped 13 bases, with 15 bases sitting between them.

V and J are TRBV7-9 and TRBJ1-1; 7 nucleotides align to TRBD1. The germline gives CDR1 SEHNR, CDR2 FQNEAQ (reference sequence). CDR3 size: 14 residues. V trimming: 1 base; J trimming: 4 bases; junction bases outside the gene matches: 3. CDR3 sequence (DNA): TGTGCCAGCAGCTTAGAGGCAGGGGGCACTGAAGCTTTCTTT. Translated: CASSLEAGGTEAFF. Filled out from reference TRBV7-9 and TRBJ1-1, the complete variable domain reads DTGVSQNPRHKITKRGQNVTFRCDPISEHNRLYWYRQTLGQGPEFLTYFQNEAQLEKSRLLSDRFSAERPKGSFSTLEIQRTEQGDSAMYLCASSLEAGGTEAFFGQGTRLTVV.

The chain couples TRBV9 to TRBJ2-7, with D tentatively TRBD2 (6 bases). Germline CDR1 is SGDLS and CDR2 is YYNGEE. The CDR3 is 16 amino acids. V was clipped by 0 bases and J by 3 bases, with 16 bases between them. CDR3 DNA: TGTGCCAGCAGCGTAGGGGCCCTCGGCGGGGTCTACGAGCAGTACTTC. Amino acid sequence: CASSVGALGGVYEQYF.

V gene TRBV6-1 combines with J gene TRBJ2-1; 7 positions match TRBD2. V shed 4 bases and J 6 bases; nucleotides not matched to a gene: 12. Per the germline V gene, CDR1 is MNHNS and CDR2 is SASEGT. The CDR3 length is 16 residues. CDR3 amino acids: CASSVGTTTKGNEQFF. The CDR3 bases are TGTGCCAGCAGTGTCGGGACTACTACAAAGGGCAATGAGCAGTTCTTC.

The CDR3 loop reads CASSLWLGGPGMMPQHF. The CDR3 bases are TGTGCCAGCAGTTTATGGTTAGGGGGCCCGGGTATGATGCCCCAGCATTTT. This chain connects TRBV28 to TRBJ1-5; 7 nucleotides match TRBD1. With V trimmed by 0 bases and J by 9 bases, 14 bases remained unmatched. The CDR3 length is 17 residues. The germline V gene has CDR1 MDHEN and CDR2 SYDVKM.

This clone appeared a single time. V gene TRBV4-3 combines with J gene TRBJ2-1; TRBD1 agrees at 7 bases. The CDR3 is made up of 16 amino acids. J lost 0 bases, V lost 6 bases, and 8 bases had no gene match. The V gene's germline CDR1 is LGHNA and CDR2 YSLEER. The CDR3 region has the DNA TGCGCCAGCAGACTGGGGACAGCGAACTCCTACAATGAGCAGTTCTTC. This gives the protein CASRLGTANSYNEQFF.

The rearrangement uses TRBV29-1 and TRBJ2-6; possibly TRBD1 for D (5 bases). Looked up from germline, CDR1 is SQVTM and CDR2 is ANQGSEA. V shed 4 bases and J shed 2 bases, with 6 bases lying between them. This CDR3 is built from 13 residues. CDR3 sequence: CSVGQTGANVLTF. The CDR3 nucleotides read TGCAGCGTTGGACAGACTGGGGCCAACGTCCTGACTTTC.

The chain employs TRBV18 and TRBJ2-7; tentatively, D is TRBD1 or TRBD2 (5 bases each). Trimming pared 5 bases from V and 2 bases from J, leaving 16 bases between. Germline values: CDR1 KGHSH, CDR2 LQKENI. This CDR3 is 15 amino acids long. The CDR3 bases are TGTGCCAGCTCAGCCTATGGGACCACCGCCTACGAGCAGTACTTC. Its translation: CASSAYGTTAYEQYF.

This chain links TRBV5-6 with TRBJ1-4; D is uncertain. CDR1 and CDR2 from the germline V gene are SGHDT and YYEEEE. V was pared by 4 bases and J by 4 bases, with 8 bases between. The CDR3 loop spans 13 amino acids. The CDR3 DNA follows: TGTGCCAGCAGCCCCCTTCGTAATGAAAAACTGTTTTTT. This gives the protein CASSPLRNEKLFF. Full variable domain (missing parts from reference TRBV5-6 and TRBJ1-4): DAGVTQSPTHLIKTRGQQVTLRCSPKSGHDTVSWYQQALGQGPQFIFQYYEEEERQRGNFPDRFSGHQFPNYSSELNVNALLLGDSALYLCASSPLRNEKLFFGSGTQLSVL.

Worth noting for this clone: At the DNA level, this CDR3 is encoded by other sequences in the same sample as well. The rearrangement uses TRBV19 and TRBJ2-7; D call uncertain. The CDR3 has 14 amino acids. V gave up 2 bases and J gave up 0 bases, with 8 bases separating them. The germline CDR1 and CDR2 sequences are LNHDA and SQIVND (reference sequence). Here the CDR3 DNA reads TGTGCCAGTAGTATAAGGGCTAGCTCCTACGAGCAGTACTTC. Translation gives CASSIRASSYEQYF.

This clone has just one count. The chain has TRBV5-1 and TRBJ1-3, with 7 bases aligning to TRBD1. J lost 0 bases, V lost 0 bases, and 3 bases had no gene match. The CDR3 covers 16 residues. Germline assignment: CDR1 SGHRS and CDR2 YFSETQ. CDR3 in DNA: TGCGCCAGCAGCTTGGACGGGACAGTCTCTGGAAACACCATATATTTT. Translated, it gives CASSLDGTVSGNTIYF.

For this clone: Germline and junction disagree at one end, which may indicate a read error. The chain joins TRBV18 to TRBJ2-1; possibly TRBD2 for D (5 bases). The germline V gene has CDR1 KGHSH and CDR2 LQKENI. CDR3 size: 21 residues. This CDR3 reads CASSPVIGKPISSSAYDEQFF. In DNA form, the CDR3 reads TGTGCCAGCTCACCGGTGATCGGGAAGCCCATTAGCTCCAGTGCCTACGATGAGCAGTTCTTC. The entire variable domain, with the rest obtained from reference TRBV18 and TRBJ2-1, is as follows: NAGVMQNPRHLVRRRGQEARLRCSPMKGHSHVYWYRQLPEEGLKFMVYLQKENIIDESGMPKERFSAEFPKEGPSILRIQQVVRGDSAAYFCASSPVIGKPISSSAYDEQFFGPGTRLTVL.